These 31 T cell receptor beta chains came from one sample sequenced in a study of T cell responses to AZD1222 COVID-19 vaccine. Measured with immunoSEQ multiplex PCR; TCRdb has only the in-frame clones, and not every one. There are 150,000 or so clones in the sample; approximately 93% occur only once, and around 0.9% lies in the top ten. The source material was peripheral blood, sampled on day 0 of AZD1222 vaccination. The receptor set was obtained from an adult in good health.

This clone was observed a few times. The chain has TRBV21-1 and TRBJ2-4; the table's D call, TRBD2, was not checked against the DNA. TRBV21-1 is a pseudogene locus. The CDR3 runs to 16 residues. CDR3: CASSKSAGGGRNIQYF. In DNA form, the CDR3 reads TGTGCCAGCAGCAAATCGGCCGGGGGGGGCAGAAACATTCAGTACTTC.

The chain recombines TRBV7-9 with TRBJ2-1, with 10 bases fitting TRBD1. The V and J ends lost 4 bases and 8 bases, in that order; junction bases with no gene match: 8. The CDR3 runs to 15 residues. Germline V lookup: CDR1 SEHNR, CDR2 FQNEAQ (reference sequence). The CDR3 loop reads CASSSVGTGDDEQFF. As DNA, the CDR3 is TGTGCCAGCAGCTCTGTCGGGACAGGGGACGATGAGCAGTTCTTC.

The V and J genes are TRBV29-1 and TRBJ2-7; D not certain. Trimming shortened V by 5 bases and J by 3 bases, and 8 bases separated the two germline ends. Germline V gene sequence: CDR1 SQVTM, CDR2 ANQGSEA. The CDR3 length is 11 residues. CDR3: CSVRAVYEQYF. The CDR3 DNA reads TGCAGCGTTCGAGCAGTCTACGAGCAGTACTTC.

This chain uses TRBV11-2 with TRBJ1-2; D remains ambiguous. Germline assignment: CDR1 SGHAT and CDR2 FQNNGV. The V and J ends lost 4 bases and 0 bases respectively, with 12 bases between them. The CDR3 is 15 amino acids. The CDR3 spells CASSSFRGANYGYTF. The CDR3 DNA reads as TGTGCCAGCAGCTCCTTCCGGGGAGCTAACTATGGCTACACCTTC.

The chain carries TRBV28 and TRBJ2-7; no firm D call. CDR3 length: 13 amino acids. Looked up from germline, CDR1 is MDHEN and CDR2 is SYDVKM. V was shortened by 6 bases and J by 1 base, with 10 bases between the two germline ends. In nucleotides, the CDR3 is TGTGCCAGCAGGACCGGGCCATCCTACGAGCAGTACTTC. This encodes CASRTGPSYEQYF.

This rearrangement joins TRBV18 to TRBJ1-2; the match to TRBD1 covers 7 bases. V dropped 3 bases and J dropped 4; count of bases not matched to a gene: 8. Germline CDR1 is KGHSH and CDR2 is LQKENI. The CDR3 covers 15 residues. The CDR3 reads CASSPNGQATYGYTF. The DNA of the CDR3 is TGTGCCAGCTCACCGAACGGACAGGCAACCTATGGCTACACCTTC.

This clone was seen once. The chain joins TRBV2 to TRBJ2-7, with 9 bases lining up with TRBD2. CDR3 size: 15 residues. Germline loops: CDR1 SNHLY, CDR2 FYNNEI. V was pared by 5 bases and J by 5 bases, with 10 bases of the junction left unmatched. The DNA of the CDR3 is TGTGCCAGCAGTCAGCTTAGCGGGGGAACCAACGAGCAGTACTTC. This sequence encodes CASSQLSGGTNEQYF.

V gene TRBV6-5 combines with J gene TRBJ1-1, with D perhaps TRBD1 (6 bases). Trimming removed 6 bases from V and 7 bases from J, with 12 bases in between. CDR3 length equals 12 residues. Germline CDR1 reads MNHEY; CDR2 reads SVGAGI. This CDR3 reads CASRFRGGEAFF. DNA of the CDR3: TGTGCCAGCAGGTTTAGAGGGGGTGAAGCTTTCTTT.

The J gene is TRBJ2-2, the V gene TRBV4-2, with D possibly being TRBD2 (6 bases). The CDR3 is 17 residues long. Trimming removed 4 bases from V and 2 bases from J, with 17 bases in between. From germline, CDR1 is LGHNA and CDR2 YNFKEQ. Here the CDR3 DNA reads TGTGCCAGCAGCCCGCGGGACTCCCGAGCCAACACCGGGGAGCTGTTTTTT. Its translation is CASSPRDSRANTGELFF.

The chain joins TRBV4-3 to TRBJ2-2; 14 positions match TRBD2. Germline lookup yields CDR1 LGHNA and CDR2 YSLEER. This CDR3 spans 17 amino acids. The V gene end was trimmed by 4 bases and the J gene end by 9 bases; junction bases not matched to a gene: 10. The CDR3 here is CASSPQAGTSGGRELFF. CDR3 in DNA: TGCGCCAGCAGCCCCCAAGCCGGGACTAGCGGGGGTCGGGAGCTGTTTTTT.

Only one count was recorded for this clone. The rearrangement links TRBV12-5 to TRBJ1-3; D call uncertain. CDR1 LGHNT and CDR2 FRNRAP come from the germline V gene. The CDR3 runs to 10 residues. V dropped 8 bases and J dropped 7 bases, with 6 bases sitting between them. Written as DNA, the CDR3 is TGTGCTAGTACGGGGAACACCATATATTTT. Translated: CASTGNTIYF.

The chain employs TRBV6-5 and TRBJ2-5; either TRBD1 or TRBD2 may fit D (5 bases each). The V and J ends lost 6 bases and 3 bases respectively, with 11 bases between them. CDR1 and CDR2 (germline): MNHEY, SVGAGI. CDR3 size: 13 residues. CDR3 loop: CASRVGAKETQYF. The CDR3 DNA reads TGTGCCAGCAGAGTCGGGGCAAAAGAGACCCAGTACTTC.

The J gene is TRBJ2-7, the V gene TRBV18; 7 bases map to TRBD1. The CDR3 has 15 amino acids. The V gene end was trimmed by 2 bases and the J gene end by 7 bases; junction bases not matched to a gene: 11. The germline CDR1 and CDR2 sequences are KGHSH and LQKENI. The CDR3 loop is CASSPLRGPPLEQYF. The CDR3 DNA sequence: TGTGCCAGCTCACCATTGAGGGGGCCCCCCCTGGAGCAGTACTTC. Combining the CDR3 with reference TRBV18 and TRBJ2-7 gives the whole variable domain NAGVMQNPRHLVRRRGQEARLRCSPMKGHSHVYWYRQLPEEGLKFMVYLQKENIIDESGMPKERFSAEFPKEGPSILRIQQVVRGDSAAYFCASSPLRGPPLEQYFGPGTRLTVT.

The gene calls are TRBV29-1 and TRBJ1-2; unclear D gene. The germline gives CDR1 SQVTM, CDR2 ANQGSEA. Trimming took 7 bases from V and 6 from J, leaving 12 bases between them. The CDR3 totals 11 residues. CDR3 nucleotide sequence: TGCAGCGCAGGAGCCAATCATGGCTACACCTTC. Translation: CSAGANHGYTF.

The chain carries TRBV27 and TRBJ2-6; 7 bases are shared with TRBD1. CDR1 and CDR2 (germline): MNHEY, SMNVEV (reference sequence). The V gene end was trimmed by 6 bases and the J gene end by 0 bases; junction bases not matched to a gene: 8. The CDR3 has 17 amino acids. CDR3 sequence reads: CASSPTGWSSGANVLTF. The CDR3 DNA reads TGTGCCAGCAGCCCGACAGGGTGGAGCTCTGGGGCCAACGTCCTGACTTTC.

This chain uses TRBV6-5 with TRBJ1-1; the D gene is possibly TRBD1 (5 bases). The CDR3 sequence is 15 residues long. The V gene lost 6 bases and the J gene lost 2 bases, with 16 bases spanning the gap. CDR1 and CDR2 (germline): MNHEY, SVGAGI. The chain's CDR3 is CASRVTAHLNTEAFF. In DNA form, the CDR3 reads TGTGCCAGCAGGGTGACAGCGCACCTTAACACTGAAGCTTTCTTT.

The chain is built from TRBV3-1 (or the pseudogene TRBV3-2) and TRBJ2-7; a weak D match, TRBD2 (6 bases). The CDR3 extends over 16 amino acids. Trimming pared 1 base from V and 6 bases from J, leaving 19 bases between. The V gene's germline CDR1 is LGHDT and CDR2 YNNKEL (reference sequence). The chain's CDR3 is CASSQALLARAGEQYF. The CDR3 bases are TGTGCCAGCAGCCAAGCTCTACTAGCCAGGGCCGGCGAGCAGTACTTC.

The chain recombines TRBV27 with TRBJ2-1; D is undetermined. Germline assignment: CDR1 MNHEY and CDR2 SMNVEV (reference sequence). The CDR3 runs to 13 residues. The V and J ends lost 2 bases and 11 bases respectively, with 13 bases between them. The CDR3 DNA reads TGTGCCAGCAGTTTAGATCCTCGTCATCAGCAGTTCTTC. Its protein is CASSLDPRHQQFF.

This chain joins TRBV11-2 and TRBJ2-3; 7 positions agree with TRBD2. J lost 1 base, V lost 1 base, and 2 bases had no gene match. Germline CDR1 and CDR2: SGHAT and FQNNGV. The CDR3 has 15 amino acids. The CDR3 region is CASSLAAGGTDTQYF. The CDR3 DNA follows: TGTGCCAGCAGCTTAGCGGCGGGGGGCACAGATACGCAGTATTTT.

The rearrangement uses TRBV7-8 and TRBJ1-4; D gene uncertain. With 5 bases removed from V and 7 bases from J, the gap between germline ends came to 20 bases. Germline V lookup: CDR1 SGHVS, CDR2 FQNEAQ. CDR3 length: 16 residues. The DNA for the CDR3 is TGTGCCAGCAGCCCCCTCTTTACCCTGAGTGTTGAAAAACTGTTTTTT. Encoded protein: CASSPLFTLSVEKLFF.

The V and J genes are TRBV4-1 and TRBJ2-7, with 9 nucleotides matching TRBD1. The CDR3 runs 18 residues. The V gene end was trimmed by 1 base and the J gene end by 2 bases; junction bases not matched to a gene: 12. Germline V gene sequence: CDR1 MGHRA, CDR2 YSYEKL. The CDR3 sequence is CASSQGRLGQGRAYEQYF. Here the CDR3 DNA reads TGCGCCAGCAGCCAAGGTCGATTGGGACAGGGAAGGGCCTACGAGCAGTACTTC.

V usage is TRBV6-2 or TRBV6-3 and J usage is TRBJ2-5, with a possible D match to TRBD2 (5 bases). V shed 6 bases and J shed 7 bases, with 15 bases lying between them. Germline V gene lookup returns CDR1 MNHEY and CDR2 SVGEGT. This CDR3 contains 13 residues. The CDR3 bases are TGTGCCAGCAGCGAACTAGAGCCTGGGACCCAGTACTTC. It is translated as CASSELEPGTQYF.

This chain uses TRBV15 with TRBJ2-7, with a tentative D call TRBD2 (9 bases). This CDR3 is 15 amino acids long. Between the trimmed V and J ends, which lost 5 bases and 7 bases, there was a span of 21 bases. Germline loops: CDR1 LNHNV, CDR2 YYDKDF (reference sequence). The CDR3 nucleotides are TGTGCCACCAGCCCAGGACAGGGCGCGGGAGGGGAGCAGTACTTC. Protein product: CATSPGQGAGGEQYF.

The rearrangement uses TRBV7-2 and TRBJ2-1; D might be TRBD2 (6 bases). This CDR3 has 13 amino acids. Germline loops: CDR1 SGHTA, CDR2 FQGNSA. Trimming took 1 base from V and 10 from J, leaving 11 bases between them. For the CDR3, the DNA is TGTGCCAGCAGCTTAGATGGGGGAGGCGAGCAGTTCTTC. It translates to CASSLDGGGEQFF.

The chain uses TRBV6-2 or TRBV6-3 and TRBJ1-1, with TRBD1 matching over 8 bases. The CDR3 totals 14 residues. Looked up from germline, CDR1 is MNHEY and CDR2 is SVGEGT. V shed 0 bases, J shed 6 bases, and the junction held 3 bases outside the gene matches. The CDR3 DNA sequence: TGTGCCAGCAGTTACTCGGGGGGACAGGCTGAAGCTTTCTTT. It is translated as CASSYSGGQAEAFF.

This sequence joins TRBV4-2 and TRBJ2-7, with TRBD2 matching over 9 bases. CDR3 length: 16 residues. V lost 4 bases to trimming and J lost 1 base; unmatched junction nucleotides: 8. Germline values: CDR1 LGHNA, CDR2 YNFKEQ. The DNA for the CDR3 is TGTGCCAGCAGCCCCAAAGCGGGGGGACCTTCCTACGAGCAGTACTTC. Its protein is CASSPKAGGPSYEQYF.

CDR3: CAYRTSGGTGELFF. In nucleotides, the CDR3 is TGTGCCTACAGGACTAGCGGGGGGACCGGGGAGCTGTTTTTT. The gene calls are TRBV2 and TRBJ2-2, with 14 bases aligning to TRBD2. The V gene end was trimmed by 11 bases and the J gene end by 5 bases; junction bases not matched to a gene: 4. The length of the CDR3 is 14 residues. Germline-derived CDR1 and CDR2 are SNHLY and FYNNEI.

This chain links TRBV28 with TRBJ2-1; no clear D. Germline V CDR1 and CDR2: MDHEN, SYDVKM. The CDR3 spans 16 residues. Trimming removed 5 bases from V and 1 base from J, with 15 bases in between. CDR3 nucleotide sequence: TGTGCCAGCAGTCCCCAGCTCATAGGGTCCTACAATGAGCAGTTCTTC. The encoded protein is CASSPQLIGSYNEQFF.

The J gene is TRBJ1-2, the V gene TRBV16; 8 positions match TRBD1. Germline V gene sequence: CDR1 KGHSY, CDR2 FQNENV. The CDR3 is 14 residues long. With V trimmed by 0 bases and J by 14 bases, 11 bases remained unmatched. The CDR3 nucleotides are TGTGCCAGCAGCCAATCTAAAAGGGACAGGCAACCGACCTTC. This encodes CASSQSKRDRQPTF.

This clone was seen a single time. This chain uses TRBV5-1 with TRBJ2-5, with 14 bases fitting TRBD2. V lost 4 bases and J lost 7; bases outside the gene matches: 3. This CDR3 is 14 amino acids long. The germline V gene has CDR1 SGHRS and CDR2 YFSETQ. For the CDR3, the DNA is TGCGCCAGCAGCGACGGACTAGCGGGGGGGACCCAGTACTTC. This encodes CASSDGLAGGTQYF.

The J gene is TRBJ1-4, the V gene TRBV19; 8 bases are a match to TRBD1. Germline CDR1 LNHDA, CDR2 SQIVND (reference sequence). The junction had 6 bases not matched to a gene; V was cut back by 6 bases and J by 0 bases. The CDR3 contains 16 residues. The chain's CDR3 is CASRDRGRATNEKLFF. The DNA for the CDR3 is TGTGCCAGTAGAGACAGGGGAAGAGCAACTAATGAAAAACTGTTTTTT.